This TCR beta chain came from a study of T cells in Graves' hyperthyroidism and ophthalmopathy. The wider study: Initial diagnosis, before any treatment, was when peripheral blood was collected.

PBMCs were obtained from 7.5 to 10 ml fresh peripheral blood. With regard to this clonotype: Its antigen is not known.

What was amplified from RNA transcripts were TCR beta CDR3 regions. Primed by the HTBI set, a first-round RT-PCR was run on the TCR CDR3. TCRdb re-analysed the multiplex PCR reads in MiXCR, keeping a single row per CDR3 protein. The table lists 800,000 or so distinct CDR3 sequences, around 38% of them singletons, with about 8.9% in the top ten. Study conclusions and caveats: Most expanded thyroid clonotypes above 0.001 also appeared in blood. A 13 V-J model separated ophthalmopathy from stable hyperthyroidism.

Trimming removed 2 bases from V and 4 bases from J; junction bases left unmatched: 7. The CDR3 sequence is 15 residues long. Germline V lookup: CDR1 MGHDK, CDR2 SYGVNS. The source material was blood. This clonotype was sampled from a man in his late teens or twenties with Graves' hyperthyroidism. This chain links TRBV25-1 with TRBJ1-2; 7 bases map to TRBD1. The chain's CDR3 is CASSEGQATTYGYTF. CDR3 sequence (DNA): TGTGCCAGCAGTGAAGGACAGGCGACTACCTATGGCTACACCTTC.